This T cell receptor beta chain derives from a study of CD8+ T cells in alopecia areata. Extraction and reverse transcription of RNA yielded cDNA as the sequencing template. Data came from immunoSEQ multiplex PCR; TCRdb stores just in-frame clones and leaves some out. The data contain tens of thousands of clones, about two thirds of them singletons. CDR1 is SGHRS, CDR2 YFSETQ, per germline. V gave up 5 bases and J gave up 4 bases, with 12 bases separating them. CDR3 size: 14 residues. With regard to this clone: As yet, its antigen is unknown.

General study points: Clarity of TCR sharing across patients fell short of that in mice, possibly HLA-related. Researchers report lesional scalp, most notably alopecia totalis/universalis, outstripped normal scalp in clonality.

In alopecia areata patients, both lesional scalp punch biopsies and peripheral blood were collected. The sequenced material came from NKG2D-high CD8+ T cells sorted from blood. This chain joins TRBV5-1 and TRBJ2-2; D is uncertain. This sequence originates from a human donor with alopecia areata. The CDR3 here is CASRSIRTTGELFF. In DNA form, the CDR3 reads TGCGCCAGCAGGTCAATCAGAACCACCGGGGAGCTGTTTTTT.